This T cell receptor beta chain originates from a study of graft-versus-host responses after intestinal transplantation. As for the study in general: Every one of the recipients received anti-thymocyte globulin induction and afterwards took tacrolimus and steroids for around 3 years.

Study findings and constraints: Analysis identified GvH clones in recipient marrow, with some appearing first in ileum or blood.

CDR1 is LNHDA and CDR2 is SQIVND in the germline V gene (reference sequence). V shed 6 bases, J shed 8 bases, and the junction held 7 bases outside the gene matches. The CDR3 extends over 13 amino acids. Time point here: postoperative day 105 after intestinal transplantation (dayNNNN = postoperative day). To release intraepithelial and lamina propria lymphocytes, the graft tissue was processed. Sequencing was performed with immunoSEQ multiplex PCR; in TCRdb, only in-frame clones are kept and a portion is missing. The table lists approximately 3,500 clones, around 75% of them singletons. In regard to this clone: What it binds is unknown.

Source: ileum tissue, taken 105 days after intestinal transplantation. The TCR was taken from a human patient who received an intestinal transplant, so some T cells may come from the graft donor. The chain links TRBV19 to TRBJ2-3; 8 bases fit TRBD2. The CDR3 sequence is CASSPSGGGTQYF. The CDR3 DNA reads TGTGCCAGTAGCCCCAGCGGGGGAGGTACGCAGTATTTT.